This section outlines one TCR beta chain sequence together with its context. What it recognizes is unknown. The V gene's germline CDR1 is LNHDA and CDR2 SQIVND (reference sequence). J gave up 4 bases and V 1 base, and 3 bases lay outside the gene matches. The CDR3 has 17 residues. This specimen comes from a study of OX40 agonist ivuxolimab in advanced cancers. The wider study: Melanoma, hepatocellular carcinoma, head and neck or renal cell cancer occurred in dose-escalation patients. Allowance was made for prior anti-PD-1, anti-PD-L1 or anti-CTLA-4 therapy, and approximately 41% had some. General study findings and limits: Some patients who did not respond also had low normalized T-cell clonal expansion. Clonal expansion among partial responders at 0.1-3.0 mg/kg ranked near the lowest.

Measured with immunoSEQ multiplex PCR; TCRdb has only the in-frame clones, and not every one. This repertoire shows some 70,000 clones, 75% to 90% found once; its top ten account for roughly 2.5%. V usage is TRBV19 and J usage is TRBJ2-5, with 16 bases lining up with TRBD2. This TCR was sampled from an adult with an advanced solid tumor such as melanoma, head and neck, liver or kidney cancer. The specimen was CD4+ or CD8+ T cells sorted from blood, collected in a trial of the OX40 agonist ivuxolimab. In DNA form, the CDR3 reads TGTGCCAGTAGTATAGGGGGGACTAGCGGGAGGGGAGAGACCCAGTACTTC. Encoded protein: CASSIGGTSGRGETQYF. Full variable domain (outside the CDR3, taken from reference TRBV19 and TRBJ2-5): DGGITQSPKYLFRKEGQNVTLSCEQNLNHDAMYWYRQDPGQGLRLIYYSQIVNDFQKGDIAEGYSVSREKKESFPLTVTSAQKNPTAFYLCASSIGGTSGRGETQYFGPGTRLLVL.